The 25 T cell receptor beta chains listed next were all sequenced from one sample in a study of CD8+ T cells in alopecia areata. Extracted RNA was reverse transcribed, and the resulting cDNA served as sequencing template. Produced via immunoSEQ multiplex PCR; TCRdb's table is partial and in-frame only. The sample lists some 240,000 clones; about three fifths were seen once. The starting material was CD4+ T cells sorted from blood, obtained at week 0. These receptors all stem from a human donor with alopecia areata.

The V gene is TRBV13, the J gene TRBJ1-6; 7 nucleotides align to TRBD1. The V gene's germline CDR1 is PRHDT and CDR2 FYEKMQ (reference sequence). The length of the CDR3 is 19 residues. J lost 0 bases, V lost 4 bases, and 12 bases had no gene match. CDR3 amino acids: CASSSTNRQGLSYNSPLHF. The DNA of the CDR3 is TGTGCCAGCAGCTCTACCAATAGACAGGGCCTCTCCTATAATTCACCCCTCCACTTT.

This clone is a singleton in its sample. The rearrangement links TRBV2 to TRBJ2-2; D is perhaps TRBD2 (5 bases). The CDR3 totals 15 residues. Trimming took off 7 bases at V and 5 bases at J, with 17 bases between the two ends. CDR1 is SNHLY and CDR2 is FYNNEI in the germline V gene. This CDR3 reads CASTSSLVGTGELFF. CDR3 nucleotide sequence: TGTGCCAGCACCAGCTCACTAGTCGGGACCGGGGAGCTGTTTTTT.

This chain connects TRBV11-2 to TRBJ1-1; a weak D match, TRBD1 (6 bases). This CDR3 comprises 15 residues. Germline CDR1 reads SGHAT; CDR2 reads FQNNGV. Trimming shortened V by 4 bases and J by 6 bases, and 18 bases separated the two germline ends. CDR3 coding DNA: TGTGCCAGCAGCTCTTTCAGGGGTGTGGGCGCTGAAGCTTTCTTT. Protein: CASSSFRGVGAEAFF.

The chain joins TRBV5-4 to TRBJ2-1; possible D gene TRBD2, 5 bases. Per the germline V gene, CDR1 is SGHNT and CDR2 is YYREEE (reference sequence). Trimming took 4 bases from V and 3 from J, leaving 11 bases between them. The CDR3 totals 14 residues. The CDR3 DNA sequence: TGTGCCAGCAGCGAGCGGAATGACTACAATGAGCAGTTCTTC. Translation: CASSERNDYNEQFF.

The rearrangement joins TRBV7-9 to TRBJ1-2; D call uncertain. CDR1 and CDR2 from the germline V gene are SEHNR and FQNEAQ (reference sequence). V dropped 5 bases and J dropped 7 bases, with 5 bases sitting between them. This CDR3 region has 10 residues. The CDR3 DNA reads TGTGCCAGCAGCCAGAGTGGCTACACCTTC. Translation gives CASSQSGYTF.

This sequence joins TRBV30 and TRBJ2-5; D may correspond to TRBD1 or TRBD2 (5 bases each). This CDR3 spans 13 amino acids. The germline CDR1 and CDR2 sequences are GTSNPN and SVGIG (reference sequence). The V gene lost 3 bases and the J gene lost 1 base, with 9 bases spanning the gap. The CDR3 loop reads CAWRSGAQETQYF. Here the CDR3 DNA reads TGTGCCTGGAGGTCCGGGGCCCAAGAGACCCAGTACTTC.

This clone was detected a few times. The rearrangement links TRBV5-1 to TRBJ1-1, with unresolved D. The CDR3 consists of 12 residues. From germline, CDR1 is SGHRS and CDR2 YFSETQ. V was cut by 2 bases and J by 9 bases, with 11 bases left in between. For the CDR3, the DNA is TGCGCCAGCAGCTTAACAAATAACCAAGCTTTCTTT. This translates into CASSLTNNQAFF.

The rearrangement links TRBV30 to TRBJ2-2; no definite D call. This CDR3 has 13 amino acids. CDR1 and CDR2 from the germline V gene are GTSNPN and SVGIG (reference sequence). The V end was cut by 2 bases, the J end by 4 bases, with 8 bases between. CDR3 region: CAWSPQTTGELFF. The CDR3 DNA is TGTGCCTGGAGTCCCCAGACCACCGGGGAGCTGTTTTTT.

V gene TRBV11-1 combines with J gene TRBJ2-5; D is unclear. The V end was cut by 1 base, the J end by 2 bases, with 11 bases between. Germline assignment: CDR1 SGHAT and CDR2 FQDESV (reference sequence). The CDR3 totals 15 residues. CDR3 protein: CASSLGSAFQETQYF. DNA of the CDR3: TGTGCCAGCAGCTTAGGGTCGGCATTTCAAGAGACCCAGTACTTC.

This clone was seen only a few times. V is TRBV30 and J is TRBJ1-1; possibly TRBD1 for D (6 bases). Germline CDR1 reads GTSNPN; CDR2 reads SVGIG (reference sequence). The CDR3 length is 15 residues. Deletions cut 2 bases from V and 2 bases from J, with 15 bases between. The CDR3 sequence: CAWSLSAGANTEAFF. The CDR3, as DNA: TGTGCCTGGAGTCTCTCTGCAGGGGCCAACACTGAAGCTTTCTTT.

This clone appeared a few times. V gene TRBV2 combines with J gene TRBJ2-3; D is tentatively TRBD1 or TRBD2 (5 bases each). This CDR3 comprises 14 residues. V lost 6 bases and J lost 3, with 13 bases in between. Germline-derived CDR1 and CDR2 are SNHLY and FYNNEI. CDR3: CASRGGGATDTQYF. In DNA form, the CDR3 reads TGTGCCAGCAGAGGTGGGGGAGCGACAGATACGCAGTATTTT. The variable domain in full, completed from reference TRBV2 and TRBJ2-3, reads EPEVTQTPSHQVTQMGQEVILRCVPISNHLYFYWYRQILGQKVEFLVSFYNNEISEKSEIFDDQFSVERPDGSNFTLKIRSTKLEDSAMYFCASRGGGATDTQYFGPGTRLTVL.

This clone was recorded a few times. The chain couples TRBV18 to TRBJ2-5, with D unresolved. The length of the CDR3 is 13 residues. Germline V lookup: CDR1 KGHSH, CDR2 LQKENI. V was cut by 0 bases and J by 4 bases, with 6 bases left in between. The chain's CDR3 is CASSPPAGETQYF. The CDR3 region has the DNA TGTGCCAGCTCACCACCGGCAGGAGAGACCCAGTACTTC. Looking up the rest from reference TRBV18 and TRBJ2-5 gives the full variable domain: NAGVMQNPRHLVRRRGQEARLRCSPMKGHSHVYWYRQLPEEGLKFMVYLQKENIIDESGMPKERFSAEFPKEGPSILRIQQVVRGDSAAYFCASSPPAGETQYFGPGTRLLVL.

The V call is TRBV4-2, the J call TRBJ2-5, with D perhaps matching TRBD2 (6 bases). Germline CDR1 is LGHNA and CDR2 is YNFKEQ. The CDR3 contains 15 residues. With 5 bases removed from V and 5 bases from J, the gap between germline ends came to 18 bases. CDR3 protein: CASSSGTVESETQYF. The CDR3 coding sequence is TGTGCCAGCAGCTCAGGGACTGTTGAGTCCGAGACCCAGTACTTC.

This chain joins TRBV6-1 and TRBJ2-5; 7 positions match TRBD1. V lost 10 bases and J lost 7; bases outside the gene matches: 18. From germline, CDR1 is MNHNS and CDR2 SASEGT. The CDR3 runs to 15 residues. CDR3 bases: TGTGCCACGACTGGGGGACAGATAACCGTGGGGACCCAGTACTTC. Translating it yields CATTGGQITVGTQYF.

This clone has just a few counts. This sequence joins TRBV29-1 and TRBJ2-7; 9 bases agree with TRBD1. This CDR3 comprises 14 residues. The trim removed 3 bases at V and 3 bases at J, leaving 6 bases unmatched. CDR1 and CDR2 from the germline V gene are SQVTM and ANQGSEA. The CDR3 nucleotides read TGCAGCGTTGACCGCCAGGGACAGGGCTACGAGCAGTACTTC. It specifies CSVDRQGQGYEQYF.

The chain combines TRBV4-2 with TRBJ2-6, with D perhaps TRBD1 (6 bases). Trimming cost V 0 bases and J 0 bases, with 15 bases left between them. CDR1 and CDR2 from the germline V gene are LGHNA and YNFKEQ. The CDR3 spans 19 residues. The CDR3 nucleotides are TGTGCCAGCAGCCAAGAGGGGCCCCCCAGGGGCTCTGGGGCCAACGTCCTGACTTTC. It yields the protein CASSQEGPPRGSGANVLTF.

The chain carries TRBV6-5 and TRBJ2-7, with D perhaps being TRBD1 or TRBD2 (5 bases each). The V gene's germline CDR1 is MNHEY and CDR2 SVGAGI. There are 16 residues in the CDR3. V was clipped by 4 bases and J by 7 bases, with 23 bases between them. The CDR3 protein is CASSSYPRGVSNEQYF. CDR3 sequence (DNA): TGTGCCAGCAGTTCCTATCCCCGGGGCGTCAGTAATGAGCAGTACTTC.

CDR3 in amino acids: CSVEETGEAYNEQFF. CDR3 nucleotide sequence: TGCAGCGTTGAAGAGACAGGGGAGGCCTACAATGAGCAGTTCTTC. This chain connects TRBV29-1 to TRBJ2-1; 8 nucleotides align to TRBD1. This CDR3 is built from 15 residues. V gave up 0 bases and J gave up 2 bases; unmatched junction bases: 3. Germline V gene lookup returns CDR1 SQVTM and CDR2 ANQGSEA.

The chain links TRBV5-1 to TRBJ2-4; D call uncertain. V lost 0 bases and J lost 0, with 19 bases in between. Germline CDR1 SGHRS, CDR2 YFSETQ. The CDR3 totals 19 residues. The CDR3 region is CASSLGPRKAVEAKNIQYF. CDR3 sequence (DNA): TGCGCCAGCAGCTTGGGGCCCCGGAAGGCGGTGGAAGCCAAAAACATTCAGTACTTC.

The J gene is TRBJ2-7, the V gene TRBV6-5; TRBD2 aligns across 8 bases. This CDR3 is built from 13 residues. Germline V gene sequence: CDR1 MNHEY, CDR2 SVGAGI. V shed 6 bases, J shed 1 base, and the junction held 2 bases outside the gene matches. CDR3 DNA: TGTGCCAGCAGGCGGGGGGCTTCCTACGAGCAGTACTTC. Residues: CASRRGASYEQYF.

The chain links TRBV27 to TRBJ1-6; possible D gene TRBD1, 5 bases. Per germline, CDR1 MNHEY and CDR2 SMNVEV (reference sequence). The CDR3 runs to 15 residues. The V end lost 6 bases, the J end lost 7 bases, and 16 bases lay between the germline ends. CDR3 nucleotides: TGTGCCAGCAGACCCTCCGGGACGGGGAATTCACCCCTCCACTTT. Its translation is CASRPSGTGNSPLHF.

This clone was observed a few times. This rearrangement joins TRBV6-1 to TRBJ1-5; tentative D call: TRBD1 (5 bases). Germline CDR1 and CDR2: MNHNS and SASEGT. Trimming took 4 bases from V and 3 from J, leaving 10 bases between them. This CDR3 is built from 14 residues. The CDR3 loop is CASSAGHVNQPQHF. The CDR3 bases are TGTGCCAGCAGTGCCGGACACGTCAATCAGCCCCAGCATTTT.

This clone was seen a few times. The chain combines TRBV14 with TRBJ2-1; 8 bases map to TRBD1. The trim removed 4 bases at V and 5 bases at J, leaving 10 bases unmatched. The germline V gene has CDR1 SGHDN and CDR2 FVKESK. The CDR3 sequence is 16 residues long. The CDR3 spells CASSRYADRDHNEQFF. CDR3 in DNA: TGTGCCAGCAGCCGTTATGCGGACAGGGACCACAATGAGCAGTTCTTC.

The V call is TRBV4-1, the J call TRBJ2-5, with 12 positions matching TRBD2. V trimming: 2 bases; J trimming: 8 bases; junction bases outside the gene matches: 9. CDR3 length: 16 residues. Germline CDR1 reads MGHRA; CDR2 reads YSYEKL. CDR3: CASSQPTSGRLHTQYF. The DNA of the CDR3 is TGCGCCAGCAGCCAACCGACTAGCGGGAGACTTCATACCCAGTACTTC.

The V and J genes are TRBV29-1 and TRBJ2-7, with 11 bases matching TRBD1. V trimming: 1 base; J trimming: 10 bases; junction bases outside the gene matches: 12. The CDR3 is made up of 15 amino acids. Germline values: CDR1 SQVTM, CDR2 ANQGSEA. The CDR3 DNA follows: TGCAGCGTTGAAGGGACAGGGGGCGCTGAGGCCGACCAGTACTTC. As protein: CSVEGTGGAEADQYF.